Presented here are 28 T cell receptor beta chains from one specimen sequenced in a study of OX40 agonist ivuxolimab in advanced cancers. Some clones are missing from TCRdb's copy, which holds only in-frame ones; the method was immunoSEQ multiplex PCR. The table has under 80,000 clones, 85% to 90% seen once; the top ten hold 0.7% to 1%. The sample was CD4+ or CD8+ T cells sorted from blood, taken in a trial of the OX40 agonist ivuxolimab. Receptors were obtained from an adult with an advanced solid tumor such as melanoma, head and neck, liver or kidney cancer.

The chain has TRBV10-3 and TRBJ1-1; D gene ambiguous. The CDR3 has 13 residues. From germline, CDR1 is ENHRY and CDR2 SYGVKD. V was shortened by 2 bases and J by 1 base, with 5 bases between the two germline ends. The DNA of the CDR3 is TGTGCCATCAGTGAGCCGGGGAACACTGAAGCTTTCTTT. It codes for CAISEPGNTEAFF.

The chain links TRBV28 to TRBJ2-5; D is uncertain. V was shortened by 3 bases and J by 4 bases, with 15 bases between the two germline ends. The CDR3 loop spans 15 amino acids. Per the germline V gene, CDR1 is MDHEN and CDR2 is SYDVKM. CDR3 residues: CASSFQDPRGETQYF. The CDR3 nucleotides are TGTGCCAGCAGTTTCCAGGACCCCAGAGGAGAGACCCAGTACTTC.

The rearrangement joins TRBV7-3 to TRBJ1-1, with TRBD1 matching 8 bases. The CDR3 has 15 amino acids. Germline CDR1 and CDR2: SGHTA and FQGTGA. Trimming took 5 bases from V and 4 from J; bases not matched to a gene: 9. DNA of the CDR3: TGTGCCAGCAGCCTCTCATCGACAGGGGCCACTGAAGCTTTCTTT. Translation gives CASSLSSTGATEAFF.

V is TRBV10-3 and J is TRBJ2-7; D might be TRBD2 (5 bases). Trimming cost V 3 bases and J 0 bases, with 12 bases left between them. Germline V lookup: CDR1 ENHRY, CDR2 SYGVKD. The CDR3 is 15 residues long. The CDR3 bases are TGTGCCATCAGTGACCCGAGAGGGAGCTCCTACGAGCAGTACTTC. It specifies CAISDPRGSSYEQYF.

V is TRBV5-1 and J is TRBJ1-5; a weak D match, TRBD1 (6 bases). The CDR3 runs to 15 residues. The V gene's germline CDR1 is SGHRS and CDR2 YFSETQ. Trimming pared 4 bases from V and 6 bases from J, leaving 17 bases between. As DNA, the CDR3 is TGCGCCAGCAGCGAGTCAGGGGTCCTAGGTCAGCCCCAGCATTTT. Translated, it gives CASSESGVLGQPQHF.

The chain combines TRBV2 with TRBJ2-5, with D possibly called TRBD1 or TRBD2 (5 bases each). With 7 bases removed from V and 5 bases from J, the gap between germline ends came to 17 bases. CDR1 is SNHLY and CDR2 is FYNNEI in the germline V gene. The CDR3 loop spans 14 amino acids. The CDR3 loop is CASKGLASGETQYF. CDR3 DNA: TGTGCCAGCAAGGGTTTAGCGTCAGGGGAGACCCAGTACTTC.

The V call is TRBV10-1, the J call TRBJ1-1, with D perhaps TRBD1 (5 bases). Trimming took off 0 bases at V and 0 bases at J, with 11 bases between the two ends. The CDR3 spans 16 residues. The germline V gene has CDR1 WNHNN and CDR2 SYGVQD (reference sequence). CDR3 protein: CASSESKGPLNTEAFF. Written as DNA, the CDR3 is TGCGCCAGCAGTGAGTCGAAGGGACCGCTGAACACTGAAGCTTTCTTT.

The J gene is TRBJ2-5, the V gene TRBV7-2; the D is unclear. Germline assignment: CDR1 SGHTA and CDR2 FQGNSA. V gave up 5 bases and J gave up 3 bases, with 16 bases separating them. CDR3 length: 15 residues. The CDR3 region has the DNA TGTGCCAGCAGCAGCGCCGGTCTTGGGAAAGAGACCCAGTACTTC. It codes for CASSSAGLGKETQYF.

The rearrangement uses TRBV19 and TRBJ2-3; D might be TRBD2 (6 bases). V was clipped by 5 bases and J by 0 bases, with 15 bases between them. This CDR3 region has 16 residues. Germline CDR1 is LNHDA and CDR2 is SQIVND (reference sequence). As DNA, the CDR3 is TGTGCCAGTAGTGCAGGGACTTTCGCTAGCACAGATACGCAGTATTTT. This gives the protein CASSAGTFASTDTQYF.

The chain couples TRBV6-5 to TRBJ2-7, with 8 positions matching TRBD2. J gave up 7 bases and V 1 base, and 9 bases lay outside the gene matches. CDR3 length equals 15 residues. Germline V gives CDR1 MNHEY, CDR2 SVGAGI. This chain's CDR3 is CASSYYYGGAEEQYF. The CDR3 nucleotides read TGTGCCAGCAGTTACTACTACGGGGGGGCAGAAGAGCAGTACTTC.

V gene TRBV19 combines with J gene TRBJ1-5; 11 positions match TRBD1. Trimming took 5 bases from V and 14 from J; bases not matched to a gene: 14. The CDR3 sequence is 15 residues long. Germline lookup yields CDR1 LNHDA and CDR2 SQIVND (reference sequence). This CDR3 is CASSPGTGGNRVEHF. CDR3 in DNA: TGTGCCAGTAGTCCAGGGACAGGGGGAAATCGGGTGGAGCATTTT.

The V call is TRBV6-6, the J call TRBJ1-2; 7 bases are shared with TRBD1. V gave up 5 bases and J gave up 8 bases; unmatched junction bases: 5. Germline V gene sequence: CDR1 MNHNY, CDR2 SVGAGI (reference sequence). This CDR3 has 12 residues. DNA for the CDR3: TGTGCCAGCAGTACCAACAGGGGAGGCTACACCTTC. Encoded protein: CASSTNRGGYTF.

The chain carries TRBV7-6 and TRBJ2-7, with 8 nucleotides matching TRBD2. Germline V lookup: CDR1 SGHVS, CDR2 FNYEAQ. Trimming cost V 3 bases and J 2 bases; bases outside gene matches: 3. The CDR3 spans 14 residues. The CDR3 nucleotides read TGTGCCAGCAGCTTTCTAGCGGGTACCTACGAGCAGTACTTC. Translated, it gives CASSFLAGTYEQYF.

The rearrangement uses TRBV7-9 and TRBJ2-3; D is possibly TRBD2 (7 bases). Trimming shortened V by 5 bases and J by 0 bases, and 15 bases separated the two germline ends. The CDR3 covers 16 residues. Germline values: CDR1 SEHNR, CDR2 FQNEAQ (reference sequence). CDR3 in DNA: TGTGCCAGCAGCCCCGGGGGGCGGACCAGCACAGATACGCAGTATTTT. Residues: CASSPGGRTSTDTQYF.

The V and J genes are TRBV4-1 and TRBJ2-3, with D possibly being TRBD2 (5 bases). The CDR3 totals 16 residues. Looked up from germline, CDR1 is MGHRA and CDR2 is YSYEKL. V lost 1 base to trimming and J lost 0 bases, with 11 bases between them. The CDR3: CASSQVGATSTDTQYF. CDR3 in DNA: TGCGCCAGCAGCCAAGTGGGAGCGACTAGCACAGATACGCAGTATTTT.

The rearrangement links TRBV29-1 to TRBJ2-2; tentatively, D is TRBD2 (6 bases). Germline CDR1 SQVTM, CDR2 ANQGSEA. Trimming left V 2 bases short and J 6 bases short, with 10 bases between. There are 13 residues in the CDR3. The CDR3 reads CSVEWRASGELFF. CDR3 DNA sequence: TGCAGCGTTGAATGGAGGGCGTCCGGGGAGCTGTTTTTT.

The chain is built from TRBV5-6 and TRBJ2-7, with D perhaps TRBD1 (5 bases). V lost 0 bases and J 7 bases, leaving 14 bases between the germline ends. CDR1 and CDR2 from the germline V gene are SGHDT and YYEEEE. The CDR3 is 14 residues long. The CDR3 spells CASSLVGARIEQYF. CDR3 nucleotide sequence: TGTGCCAGCAGCTTGGTAGGGGCGCGGATAGAGCAGTACTTC.

The chain is built from TRBV29-1 and TRBJ1-2; D is possibly TRBD1 (5 bases). Trimming took off 5 bases at V and 5 bases at J, with 12 bases between the two ends. This CDR3 is built from 12 residues. CDR1 is SQVTM, CDR2 ANQGSEA, per germline. The CDR3 protein is CSVIEGLYGYTF. The CDR3 coding sequence is TGCAGCGTTATAGAGGGACTATATGGCTACACCTTC. The whole variable domain, remainder taken from reference TRBV29-1 and TRBJ1-2, is SAVISQKPSRDICQRGTSLTIQCQVDSQVTMMFWYRQQPGQSLTLIATANQGSEATYESGFVIDKFPISRPNLTFSTLTVSNMSPEDSSIYLCSVIEGLYGYTFGSGTRLTVV.

The chain combines TRBV7-8 with TRBJ2-1, with TRBD1 as a possible D gene (5 bases). V lost 5 bases and J 5 bases, leaving 16 bases between the germline ends. Germline V gene sequence: CDR1 SGHVS, CDR2 FQNEAQ. This CDR3 contains 15 residues. Here the CDR3 reads CASSPQGWGNNEQFF. CDR3 DNA sequence: TGTGCCAGCAGCCCTCAGGGCTGGGGCAACAATGAGCAGTTCTTC.

This chain's CDR3 is CASSLYRGAEAFF. The DNA for the CDR3 is TGTGCCAGCAGCCTATACAGAGGCGCTGAAGCTTTCTTT. The gene calls are TRBV7-3 and TRBJ1-1; D uncertain. V lost 5 bases and J 6 bases, leaving 13 bases between the germline ends. The germline gives CDR1 SGHTA, CDR2 FQGTGA. The CDR3 totals 13 residues.

The CDR3 reads CASSEAGGYTF. CDR3 coding DNA: TGTGCCAGCAGTGAAGCAGGCGGCTACACCTTC. The V and J genes are TRBV6-1 and TRBJ1-2; D not resolved. CDR1 MNHNS and CDR2 SASEGT come from the germline V gene. Trimming left V 0 bases short and J 8 bases short, with 4 bases between. There are 11 residues in the CDR3.

The CDR3 region has the DNA TGTGCCAGCAGGGCCCGACAGGGGGGCAATCAGCCCCAGCATTTT. This codes for CASRARQGGNQPQHF. V and J are TRBV6-5 and TRBJ1-5; 9 nucleotides match TRBD1. The CDR3 covers 15 residues. The V and J ends lost 6 bases and 2 bases, in that order; junction bases with no gene match: 5. Germline V gives CDR1 MNHEY, CDR2 SVGAGI.

V usage is TRBV20-1 and J usage is TRBJ2-1, with a possible D match to TRBD1 (6 bases). The CDR3 loop spans 11 amino acids. Germline V gene sequence: CDR1 DFQATT, CDR2 SNEGSKA (reference sequence). Deletions cut 5 bases from V and 7 bases from J, with 9 bases between. The DNA for the CDR3 is TGCAGTGCTTTAGGACAGAATGAGCAGTTCTTC. This translates into CSALGQNEQFF.

This clone was counted once. The V gene is TRBV5-6, the J gene TRBJ1-3, with D uncertain. The germline V and J ends were trimmed by 0 bases and 2 bases, with 15 bases remaining between them. The CDR3 runs 17 residues. Germline values: CDR1 SGHDT, CDR2 YYEEEE. The CDR3 DNA is TGTGCCAGCAGCTTGGCCGGAAGCCGGGCGGCTGGAAACACCATATATTTT. Translated, it gives CASSLAGSRAAGNTIYF.

The chain has TRBV6-5 and TRBJ2-7; a weak D match, TRBD2 (5 bases). Germline V gives CDR1 MNHEY, CDR2 SVGAGI. V shed 6 bases and J shed 2 bases, with 11 bases lying between them. The CDR3 is made up of 13 amino acids. The CDR3 region has the DNA TGTGCCAGCAGCAGAGACTATACCTACGAGCAGTACTTC. Translated, it gives CASSRDYTYEQYF.

The CDR3 reads CSVTLQGAVTYGYTF. The CDR3 DNA sequence: TGCAGCGTTACCCTTCAGGGGGCCGTAACCTATGGCTACACCTTC. V usage is TRBV29-1 and J usage is TRBJ1-2; 8 nucleotides agree with TRBD1. V lost 5 bases to trimming and J lost 4 bases; unmatched junction nucleotides: 12. The germline CDR1 and CDR2 sequences are SQVTM and ANQGSEA. This CDR3 is 15 amino acids long.

The V call is TRBV2, the J call TRBJ1-1; a weak D match, TRBD1 (5 bases). V lost 7 bases and J 0 bases, leaving 9 bases between the germline ends. The CDR3 totals 13 residues. Looked up from germline, CDR1 is SNHLY and CDR2 is FYNNEI. The CDR3, as DNA: TGTGCCAGCACTGAGACAGTGAACACTGAAGCTTTCTTT. Protein: CASTETVNTEAFF.

In this sample, this clone turned up a few times. The rearrangement uses TRBV2 and TRBJ1-5, with D perhaps matching TRBD1 (5 bases). The CDR3 covers 13 residues. CDR1 and CDR2 from the germline V gene are SNHLY and FYNNEI. Trimming cost V 11 bases and J 8 bases, with 19 bases left between them. The CDR3 reads CAAKGQAFEPQHF. The CDR3 nucleotides are TGTGCCGCCAAGGGGCAGGCTTTCGAGCCCCAGCATTTT.